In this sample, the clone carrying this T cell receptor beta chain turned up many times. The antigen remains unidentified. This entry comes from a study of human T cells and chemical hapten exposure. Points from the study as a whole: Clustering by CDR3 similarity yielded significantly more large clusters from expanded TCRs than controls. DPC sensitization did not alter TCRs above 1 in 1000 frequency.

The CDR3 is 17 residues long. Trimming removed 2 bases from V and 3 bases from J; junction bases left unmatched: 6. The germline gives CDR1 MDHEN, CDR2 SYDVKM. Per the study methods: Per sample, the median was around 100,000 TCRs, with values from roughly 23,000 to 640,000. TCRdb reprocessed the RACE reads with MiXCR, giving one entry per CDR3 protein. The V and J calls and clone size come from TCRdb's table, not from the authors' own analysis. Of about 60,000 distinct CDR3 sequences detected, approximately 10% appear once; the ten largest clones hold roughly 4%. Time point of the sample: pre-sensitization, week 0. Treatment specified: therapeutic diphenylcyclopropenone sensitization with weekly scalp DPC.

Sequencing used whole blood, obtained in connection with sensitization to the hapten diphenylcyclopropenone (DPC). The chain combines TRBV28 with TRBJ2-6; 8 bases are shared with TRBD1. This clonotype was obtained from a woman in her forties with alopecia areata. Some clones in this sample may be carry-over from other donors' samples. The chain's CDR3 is CASSLGQGARGANVLTF. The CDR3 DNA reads TGTGCCAGCAGTTTAGGGCAGGGGGCGCGTGGGGCCAACGTCCTGACTTTC.